This TCR beta chain was obtained from a study of T-cell reconstitution after alpha-beta-depleted transplantation in children. Unique molecular identifiers were incorporated when the TCRbeta library was constructed. TCRdb re-called the PCR reads with MiXCR, one entry per CDR3 protein. The data show hundreds of thousands of distinct CDR3 sequences, roughly 8.2% seen once. This clonotype appeared many times. The source material was PBMCs, mostly from graft donor cells, sampled 180 days after TCRalphabeta/CD19-depleted stem cell transplant. The TCR originated in a male patient younger than 18 who had a stem cell transplant for acute lymphoblastic leukemia, so the T cells may come from the graft donor.

The DNA of the CDR3 is TGTGCCAGCAGCCATGGTAATCCTAGAGTCTACGAGCAGTACTTC. Residues: CASSHGNPRVYEQYF. This chain uses TRBV4-2 with TRBJ2-7; D is uncertain. CDR1 is LGHNA and CDR2 is YNFKEQ in the germline V gene. The CDR3 is 15 amino acids. The V gene lost 3 bases and the J gene lost 3 bases, with 15 bases spanning the gap.